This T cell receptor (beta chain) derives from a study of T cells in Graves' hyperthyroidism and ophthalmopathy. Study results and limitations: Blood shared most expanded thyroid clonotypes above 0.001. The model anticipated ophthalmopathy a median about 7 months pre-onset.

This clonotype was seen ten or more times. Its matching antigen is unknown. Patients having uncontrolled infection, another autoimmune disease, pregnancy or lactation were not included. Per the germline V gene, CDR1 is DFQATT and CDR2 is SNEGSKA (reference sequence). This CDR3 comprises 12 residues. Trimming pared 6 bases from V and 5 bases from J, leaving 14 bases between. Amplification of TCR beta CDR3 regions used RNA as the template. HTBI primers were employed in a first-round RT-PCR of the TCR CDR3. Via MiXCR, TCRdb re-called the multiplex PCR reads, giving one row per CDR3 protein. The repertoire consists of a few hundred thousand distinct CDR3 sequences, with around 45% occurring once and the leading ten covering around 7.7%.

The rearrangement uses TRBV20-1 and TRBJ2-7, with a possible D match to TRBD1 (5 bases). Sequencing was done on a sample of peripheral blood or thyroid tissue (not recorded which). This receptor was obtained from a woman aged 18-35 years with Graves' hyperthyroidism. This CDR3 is CSAGPQEDEQYF. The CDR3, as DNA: TGCAGTGCCGGACCACAGGAAGACGAGCAGTACTTC.